Below, one T cell receptor (beta chain) is given with its context. The data are from a study of blood T cell repertoires in COVID-19. Whole-study context: Acute and convalescent COVID-19 specimens originated in the United States, Italy and Spain. Sources were T cells, B-cell-depleted T cells, or PBMCs; the material itself was cDNA or gDNA.

Original data processing: By means of reference gene primer amplification, nucleated cell counts were estimated. Clones were sequenced by immunoSEQ multiplex PCR, and TCRdb holds only the in-frame ones, with some missing. That table supplies the V and J calls and clone size; D and trimming were determined from the DNA. The table has some 120,000 clones, 90% seen once. This CDR3 region has 14 residues. The V segment lost 3 bases and the J segment 8 bases; nucleotides outside the gene matches: 4. Germline V gene sequence: CDR1 MDHEN, CDR2 SYDVKM. The specimen sequenced was peripheral blood. The rearrangement joins TRBV28 to TRBJ1-4; 9 positions match TRBD1. The receptor was derived from a man aged 45 to 65 with active COVID-19. CDR3 in DNA: TGTGCCAGCAGTTTTCGGACAGGGGTCGAAAAACTGTTTTTT. Its protein is CASSFRTGVEKLFF.